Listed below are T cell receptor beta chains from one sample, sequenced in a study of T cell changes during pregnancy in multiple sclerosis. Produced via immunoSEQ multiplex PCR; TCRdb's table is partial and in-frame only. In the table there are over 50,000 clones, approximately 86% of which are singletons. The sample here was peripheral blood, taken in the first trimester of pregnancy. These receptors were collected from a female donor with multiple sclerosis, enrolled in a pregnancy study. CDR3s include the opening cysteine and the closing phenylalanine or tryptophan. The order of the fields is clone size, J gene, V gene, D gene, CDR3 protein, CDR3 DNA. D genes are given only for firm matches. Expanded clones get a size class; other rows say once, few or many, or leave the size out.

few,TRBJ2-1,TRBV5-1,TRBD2,CASSPVAGEQQFF,TGCGCCAGCAGCCCGGTCGCGGGAGAGCAGCAGTTCTTC
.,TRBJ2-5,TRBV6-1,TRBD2,CASTRLAGGLETQYF,TGTGCCAGCACTCGGCTAGCGGGAGGACTAGAGACCCAGTACTTC
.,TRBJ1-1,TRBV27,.,CASSLSSGFATEAFF,TGTGCCAGCAGTCTCTCCTCAGGGTTCGCGACTGAAGCTTTCTTT
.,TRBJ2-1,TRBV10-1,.,CASSEWLGNEQFF,TGCGCCAGCAGTGAGTGGCTTGGCAATGAGCAGTTCTTC
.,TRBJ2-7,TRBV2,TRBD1,CASTVDRATYEQYF,TGTGCCAGCACCGTGGACAGGGCTACCTACGAGCAGTACTTC
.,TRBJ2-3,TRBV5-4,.,CASSFPSETDTQYF,TGTGCCAGCAGCTTTCCTAGCGAGACAGATACGCAGTATTTT
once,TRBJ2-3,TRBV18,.,CASSPERGSTDTQYF,TGTGCCAGCTCACCAGAGAGGGGGAGCACAGATACGCAGTATTTT
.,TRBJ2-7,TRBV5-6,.,CASSFASLLQGYEQYF,TGTGCCAGCAGCTTCGCGAGCCTCTTACAGGGTTACGAGCAGTACTTC
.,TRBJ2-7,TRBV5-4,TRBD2,CASRPGIAGGYEQYF,TGTGCCAGCAGACCAGGCATAGCGGGAGGCTACGAGCAGTACTTC
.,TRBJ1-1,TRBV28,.,CASSLQGWTEAFF,TGTGCCAGCAGTTTACAGGGGTGGACTGAAGCTTTCTTT
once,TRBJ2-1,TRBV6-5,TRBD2,CASSYSKGTRGRLFF,TGTGCCAGCAGTTACTCGAAGGGGACTAGGGGACGCCTGTTCTTC
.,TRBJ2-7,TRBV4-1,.,CASSPDPSYYEQYF,TGCGCCAGCAGCCCGGATCCTAGCTACTACGAGCAGTACTTC
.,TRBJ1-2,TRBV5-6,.,CASSLAGLYGYTF,TGTGCCAGCAGCTTAGCGGGACTCTATGGCTACACCTTC
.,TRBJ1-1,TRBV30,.,CAWEAGSNTEAFF,TGTGCCTGGGAAGCAGGGTCGAACACTGAAGCTTTCTTT
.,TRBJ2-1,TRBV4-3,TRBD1,CASSHGQEVNEQFF,TGCGCCAGCAGCCACGGACAGGAAGTCAATGAGCAGTTCTTC
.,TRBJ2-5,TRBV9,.,CASSPPGRGVETQYF,TGTGCCAGCAGCCCCCCCGGGAGAGGAGTAGAGACCCAGTACTTC
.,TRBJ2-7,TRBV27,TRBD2,CASSPGLAGVDEQYF,TGTGCCAGCAGTCCCGGACTAGCGGGAGTAGACGAGCAGTACTTC
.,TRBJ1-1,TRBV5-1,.,CASSLTPGNTEAFF,TGCGCCAGCAGCCTAACCCCGGGGAACACTGAAGCTTTCTTT
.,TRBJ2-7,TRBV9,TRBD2,CASSVGTSGYEQYF,TGTGCCAGCAGCGTCGGGACTAGCGGCTACGAGCAGTACTTC
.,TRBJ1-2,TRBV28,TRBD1,CASSKPGQGSHGYTF,TGTGCCAGCAGCAAACCGGGACAGGGGAGTCATGGCTACACCTTC
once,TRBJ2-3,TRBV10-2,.,CASSDRDSRSDTQYF,TGCGCCAGCAGTGACAGGGACTCACGATCGGATACGCAGTATTTT
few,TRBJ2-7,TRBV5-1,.,CASSEQGSFTYEQYF,TGCGCCAGCAGCGAGCAGGGTTCCTTCACCTACGAGCAGTACTTC
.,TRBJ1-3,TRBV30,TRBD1,CAWSAQGTGYLTGNF,TGTGCCTGGAGCGCTCAAGGGACAGGGTATCTAACCGGGAATTTT
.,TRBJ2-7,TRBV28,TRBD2,CASTRRGSYEQYF,TGTGCCAGCACCCGGCGGGGGTCCTACGAGCAGTACTTC
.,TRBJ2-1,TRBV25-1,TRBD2,CASSELGTSGDSYNEQFF,TGTGCCAGCAGTGAATTAGGGACTAGCGGGGACTCCTACAATGAGCAGTTCTTC
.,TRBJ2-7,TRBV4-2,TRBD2,CASSRGGSGRGYEQYF,TGTGCCAGCAGCCGCGGAGGTAGCGGGAGGGGCTACGAGCAGTACTTC
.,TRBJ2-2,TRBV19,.,CASSIQGRSNTGELFF,TGTGCCAGTAGTATACAAGGCAGGTCGAACACCGGGGAGCTGTTTTTT
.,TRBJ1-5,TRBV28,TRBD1,CASSRQGVIRGQPQHF,TGTGCCAGCAGCCGTCAGGGGGTTATTAGGGGTCAGCCCCAGCATTTT